The clone carrying this T cell receptor (beta chain) came up many times. This entry is derived from a study of neurological immune-mediated disorders. The making of cDNA relied on 5'RACE with 10-nucleotide random UMIs. Using its own MiXCR run on the 5' RACE reads, TCRdb lists one record per CDR3 protein. The sample lists more than 30,000 distinct CDR3 sequences; 7.2% were seen once. This CDR3 spans 15 amino acids. Germline V gives CDR1 MDHEN, CDR2 SYDVKM. J was trimmed by 9 bases and V by 6 bases; bases with no gene match: 12. The chain employs TRBV28 and TRBJ2-1; the match to TRBD1 covers 9 bases. The sequenced sample was CD4+ T cells from blood. The TCR comes from a man in his forties or fifties in good health. DNA for the CDR3: TGTGCCAGCAGCCCCCTGGGACAGGGATCGGGTGAGCAGTTCTTC. Protein sequence: CASSPLGQGSGEQFF.